A single T cell receptor beta chain is shown here with its context. These data originate in a study of blood T cell repertoires in COVID-19. Overall study: Acute and convalescent COVID-19 samples came from the United States, Italy and Spain. T cells, B-cell-depleted T cells, or PBMCs supplied cDNA or gDNA.

The V end was cut by 4 bases, the J end by 1 base, with 14 bases between. The CDR3 length is 15 residues. Germline CDR1 is SGHRS and CDR2 is YFSETQ. Original data processing: Researchers report that nucleated cell counts were estimated from reference gene primer amplification. The table came from immunoSEQ multiplex PCR; TCRdb's copy has only in-frame clones and leaves some out. V and J calls and clone size follow that table, whereas D and trimming were derived from the DNA. The table has 85,000 to 110,000 clones, over 70% seen once. The sequence came from a human donor in a cohort sampled during active or convalescent COVID-19. The rearrangement joins TRBV5-1 to TRBJ1-1; D remains ambiguous. The sample comprised peripheral blood. This CDR3 is CASSPGGIPNTEAFF. The CDR3 DNA reads as TGCGCCAGCAGCCCCGGAGGTATTCCGAACACTGAAGCTTTCTTT.